This note documents a single T cell receptor beta chain sequence. This record belongs to a study of neoadjuvant anti-PD-1 for oral cavity cancer. Overall study: Most patients had three to four biweekly doses of 3 mg/kg nivolumab before resection.

This table comes from immunoSEQ multiplex PCR, and its TCRdb copy is limited to in-frame clones, with some not included. The sample shows 15,000 or so clones, around two thirds of them seen only once. V lost 7 bases to trimming and J lost 4 bases, with 7 bases between them. Germline CDR1 reads MNHEY; CDR2 reads SVGAGI. The CDR3 totals 11 residues. The TCR sequence derives from a person between 35 and 79 years old with oral cavity squamous cell carcinoma. The V and J genes are TRBV6-5 and TRBJ1-1; D remains ambiguous. This material consisted of PBMCs, taken before nivolumab (anti-PD-1) treatment. The CDR3 region is CASIKSTEAFF. The CDR3 DNA is TGTGCCAGCATTAAATCCACTGAAGCTTTCTTT.